These T cell receptor beta chains were read from a single sample in a study of a mutant IDH1 vaccine in newly diagnosed glioma. Assay: immunoSEQ multiplex PCR; the TCRdb copy retains only in-frame clones and omits some. The repertoire consists of tens of thousands of clones, with around 82% occurring once and the leading ten covering 2.5% to 3.5%. These TCRs' antigens remain unknown. The sample was PBMCs, taken from a glioma patient whose treatment included an IDH1 peptide vaccine. Receptor source: a woman younger than 30 with glioma. Some clones in this sample may be carry-over from other donors' samples. Each CDR3 is given with its conserved first and last residue. Each record gives: J gene, D gene, clone size, V gene, CDR3 DNA, CDR3 protein. A D gene is named only where the DNA matches it firmly. Rows give clone size only sometimes, using once, few, many, or a class for an expanded clone.

j_call: TRBJ1-4; d_call: NA; clone_size: NA; v_call: TRBV11-2; cdr3_nt: TGTGCCAGCAGCATTGGCCTGAATGAAAAACTGTTTTTT; cdr3_aa: CASSIGLNEKLFF
j_call: TRBJ2-7; d_call: NA; clone_size: NA; v_call: TRBV4-2; cdr3_nt: TGTGCCAGCAGCCAAGAGAAGAGGTACGAGCAGTACTTC; cdr3_aa: CASSQEKRYEQYF
j_call: TRBJ1-2; d_call: NA; clone_size: NA; v_call: TRBV7-3; cdr3_nt: TGTGCCAGCAGCCCCACCGATGGCAGGGGTGGCTACACCTTC; cdr3_aa: CASSPTDGRGGYTF
j_call: TRBJ2-5; d_call: NA; clone_size: NA; v_call: TRBV5-1; cdr3_nt: TGCGCCAGCAGCGCCTCCGCGTTGCGAGAGACCCAGTACTTC; cdr3_aa: CASSASALRETQYF
j_call: TRBJ1-3; d_call: TRBD1; clone_size: NA; v_call: TRBV5-1; cdr3_nt: TGCGCCAGCAGAGAGGGGGCTCTCTTTTCCGGAAACACCATATATTTT; cdr3_aa: CASREGALFSGNTIYF
j_call: TRBJ1-5; d_call: NA; clone_size: NA; v_call: TRBV9; cdr3_nt: TGTGCCAGCAGCGAGGGCCTACGGGACCCTGGGAGCGGAGGGAATCAGCCCCAGCATTTT; cdr3_aa: CASSEGLRDPGSGGNQPQHF
j_call: TRBJ1-1; d_call: TRBD1; clone_size: NA; v_call: TRBV19; cdr3_nt: TGTGCCAGTTACGACAGGGAAAGGATGAACACTGAAGCTTTCTTT; cdr3_aa: CASYDRERMNTEAFF
j_call: TRBJ1-1; d_call: NA; clone_size: once; v_call: TRBV4-3; cdr3_nt: TGCGCCAGCAGCCAAGACTGGGGGCTGGACACTGAAGCTTTCTTT; cdr3_aa: CASSQDWGLDTEAFF
j_call: TRBJ2-1; d_call: NA; clone_size: NA; v_call: TRBV19; cdr3_nt: TGTGCCAGTGGTCGTAGTGAGCAGTTCTTC; cdr3_aa: CASGRSEQFF
j_call: TRBJ2-1; d_call: NA; clone_size: NA; v_call: TRBV10-1; cdr3_nt: TGCGCCAGCAGGGCTATTAAGCATGAGCAGTTCTTC; cdr3_aa: CASRAIKHEQFF
j_call: TRBJ2-7; d_call: TRBD2; clone_size: NA; v_call: TRBV15; cdr3_nt: TGTGCCACCAGCAGAGAACTAGCGGGATTCCCCTACGAGCAGTACTTC; cdr3_aa: CATSRELAGFPYEQYF
j_call: TRBJ2-2; d_call: NA; clone_size: NA; v_call: TRBV2; cdr3_nt: TGTGCCAGCAACCGGGACATCGGGCCCGGGGAGCTGTTTTTT; cdr3_aa: CASNRDIGPGELFF
j_call: TRBJ1-4; d_call: NA; clone_size: once; v_call: TRBV29-1; cdr3_nt: TGCAGCGTAGCGGACAGCGAAAAACTGTTTTTT; cdr3_aa: CSVADSEKLFF
j_call: TRBJ2-7; d_call: TRBD2; clone_size: once; v_call: TRBV10-3; cdr3_nt: TGTGCCATCAGTCAGGGACTAGCGGGAGCGGGCGAGCAGTACTTC; cdr3_aa: CAISQGLAGAGEQYF
j_call: TRBJ1-4; d_call: TRBD1; clone_size: NA; v_call: TRBV2; cdr3_nt: TGTGCCAGCAGGCCGACAGGGGGCAATGAAAAACTGTTTTTT; cdr3_aa: CASRPTGGNEKLFF
j_call: TRBJ2-5; d_call: TRBD2; clone_size: NA; v_call: TRBV4-3; cdr3_nt: TGCGCCAGCAGCCAAGCTTTCGGACTAGAAGAGACCCAGTACTTC; cdr3_aa: CASSQAFGLEETQYF
j_call: TRBJ1-1; d_call: NA; clone_size: few; v_call: TRBV5-6; cdr3_nt: TGTGCCAGCAGCTTGGGTATGAACACTGAAGCTTTCTTT; cdr3_aa: CASSLGMNTEAFF
j_call: TRBJ1-2; d_call: NA; clone_size: NA; v_call: TRBV30; cdr3_nt: TGTGCCTGGAGGCAGGGTGGCTATGGCTACACCTTC; cdr3_aa: CAWRQGGYGYTF
j_call: TRBJ2-7; d_call: NA; clone_size: NA; v_call: TRBV10-2; cdr3_nt: TGCGCCAGCAGCGGGGCCTACGAGCAGTACTTC; cdr3_aa: CASSGAYEQYF
j_call: TRBJ1-2; d_call: NA; clone_size: once; v_call: TRBV6-5; cdr3_nt: TGTGCCAGCAGTTACGGGTATGGCTACACCTTC; cdr3_aa: CASSYGYGYTF
j_call: TRBJ2-7; d_call: NA; clone_size: NA; v_call: TRBV29-1; cdr3_nt: TGCAGCGTTGAAGATGGGGGGCATGGCGAGCAGTACTTC; cdr3_aa: CSVEDGGHGEQYF
j_call: TRBJ1-2; d_call: TRBD1; clone_size: NA; v_call: TRBV29-1; cdr3_nt: TGCAGCGTTGGAAAGGGGGCAGTTCGGATGGGTGGCTACACCTTC; cdr3_aa: CSVGKGAVRMGGYTF
j_call: TRBJ2-1; d_call: NA; clone_size: NA; v_call: TRBV7-9; cdr3_nt: TGTGCCAGCAGCTTAGCCGGTCGGAATGAGCAGTTCTTC; cdr3_aa: CASSLAGRNEQFF
j_call: TRBJ1-1; d_call: NA; clone_size: NA; v_call: TRBV5-1; cdr3_nt: TGCGCCAGCAGCTTGGCAGGGAATACTGAAGCTTTCTTT; cdr3_aa: CASSLAGNTEAFF
j_call: TRBJ1-2; d_call: TRBD1; clone_size: few; v_call: TRBV5-6; cdr3_nt: TGTGCCAGCAGTTTTACAGGGGGCGCAGCCACCTTC; cdr3_aa: CASSFTGGAATF
j_call: TRBJ2-1; d_call: TRBD2; clone_size: NA; v_call: TRBV6-4; cdr3_nt: TGTGCCAGCAGTGAGGTAGCGGGAGCTTACAATGAGCAGTTCTTC; cdr3_aa: CASSEVAGAYNEQFF
j_call: TRBJ1-5; d_call: NA; clone_size: NA; v_call: TRBV5-6; cdr3_nt: TGTGCCAGCAGCTTCTGGGGGCCAGGAACTAATCAGCCCCAGCATTTT; cdr3_aa: CASSFWGPGTNQPQHF
j_call: TRBJ2-7; d_call: NA; clone_size: NA; v_call: TRBV7-2; cdr3_nt: TGTGCCAGCAGCTTTCATTACTACGAGCAGTACTTC; cdr3_aa: CASSFHYYEQYF
j_call: TRBJ2-2; d_call: NA; clone_size: NA; v_call: TRBV20-1; cdr3_nt: TGCAGTGCTAGGTTGACCGGGGAGCTGTTTTTT; cdr3_aa: CSARLTGELFF
j_call: TRBJ2-7; d_call: NA; clone_size: NA; v_call: TRBV6-5; cdr3_nt: TGTGCCAGCAGTTACGCGGGGGCACCCTACGAGCAGTACTTC; cdr3_aa: CASSYAGAPYEQYF
j_call: TRBJ1-1; d_call: NA; clone_size: NA; v_call: TRBV6-4; cdr3_nt: TGTGCCAGCAGTGCAGGAGATGAGAACACTGAAGCTTTCTTT; cdr3_aa: CASSAGDENTEAFF
j_call: TRBJ2-2; d_call: NA; clone_size: NA; v_call: TRBV19; cdr3_nt: TGTGCCAGTAGTAGGGCGGGAAGGAACACCGGGGAGCTGTTTTTT; cdr3_aa: CASSRAGRNTGELFF
j_call: TRBJ2-1; d_call: NA; clone_size: NA; v_call: TRBV4-2; cdr3_nt: TGTGCCAGCAGCCAAGAACGGTACAATGAGCAGTTCTTC; cdr3_aa: CASSQERYNEQFF
j_call: TRBJ2-3; d_call: TRBD1; clone_size: NA; v_call: TRBV30; cdr3_nt: TGTGCCTGGAGCCGTCTGGGACAGGGTATCACAGATACGCAGTATTTT; cdr3_aa: CAWSRLGQGITDTQYF
j_call: TRBJ2-1; d_call: TRBD1; clone_size: NA; v_call: TRBV11-3; cdr3_nt: TGTGCCAGCAGCCTCCGGGACAGAAGCAATGAGCAGTTCTTC; cdr3_aa: CASSLRDRSNEQFF
j_call: TRBJ1-2; d_call: TRBD1; clone_size: NA; v_call: TRBV29-1; cdr3_nt: TGCAGCGTTGATCCACAGGGGGATCACTATGGCTACACCTTC; cdr3_aa: CSVDPQGDHYGYTF
j_call: TRBJ1-1; d_call: NA; clone_size: NA; v_call: TRBV7-9; cdr3_nt: TGTGCCAGCGGGCCCGACGGGGAGGGAGCTTTCTTT; cdr3_aa: CASGPDGEGAFF
j_call: TRBJ2-1; d_call: TRBD2; clone_size: NA; v_call: TRBV5-6; cdr3_nt: TGTGCCAGCAGCTTGGGTTTAAGGGACTACCCTAGACTTCAGCAGTTCTTC; cdr3_aa: CASSLGLRDYPRLQQFF
j_call: TRBJ2-1; d_call: TRBD1; clone_size: few; v_call: TRBV30; cdr3_nt: TGTGCCTGGATTCCCGGGACAGGGGTTTACAATGAGCAGTTCTTC; cdr3_aa: CAWIPGTGVYNEQFF
j_call: TRBJ1-1; d_call: NA; clone_size: NA; v_call: TRBV7-9; cdr3_nt: TGTGCCAGCAGCTTCGGGGTGAGCACTGAAGCTTTCTTT; cdr3_aa: CASSFGVSTEAFF
j_call: TRBJ1-2; d_call: NA; clone_size: NA; v_call: TRBV6-5; cdr3_nt: TGTGCCAGCAGTTACTCTGCGGAACCAATTTATGGCTACACCTTC; cdr3_aa: CASSYSAEPIYGYTF
j_call: TRBJ1-5; d_call: NA; clone_size: NA; v_call: TRBV29-1; cdr3_nt: TGCAGCGTTGACAGGGAAATAGAGGGTGGCTTTCAGCCCCAGCATTTT; cdr3_aa: CSVDREIEGGFQPQHF
j_call: TRBJ2-7; d_call: NA; clone_size: NA; v_call: TRBV30; cdr3_nt: TGTGCCTGGAGTAGGCTCCGCGAGCAGTACTTC; cdr3_aa: CAWSRLREQYF
j_call: TRBJ1-2; d_call: TRBD1; clone_size: NA; v_call: TRBV29-1; cdr3_nt: TGCAGCGCGAAACTGGGACAGGGAATCTATGGCTACACCTTC; cdr3_aa: CSAKLGQGIYGYTF